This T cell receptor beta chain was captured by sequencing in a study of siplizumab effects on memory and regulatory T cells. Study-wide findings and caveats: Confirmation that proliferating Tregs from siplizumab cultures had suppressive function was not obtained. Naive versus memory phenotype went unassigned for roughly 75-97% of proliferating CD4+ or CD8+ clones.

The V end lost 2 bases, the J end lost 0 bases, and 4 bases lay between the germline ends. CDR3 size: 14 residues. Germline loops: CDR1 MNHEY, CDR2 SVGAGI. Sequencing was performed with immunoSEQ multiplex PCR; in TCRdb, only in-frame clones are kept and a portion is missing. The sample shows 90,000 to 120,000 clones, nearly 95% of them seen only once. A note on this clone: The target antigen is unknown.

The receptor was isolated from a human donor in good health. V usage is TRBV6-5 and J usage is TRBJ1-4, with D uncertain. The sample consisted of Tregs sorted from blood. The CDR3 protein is CASSYRATNEKLFF. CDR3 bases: TGTGCCAGCAGTTACAGGGCAACTAATGAAAAACTGTTTTTT.